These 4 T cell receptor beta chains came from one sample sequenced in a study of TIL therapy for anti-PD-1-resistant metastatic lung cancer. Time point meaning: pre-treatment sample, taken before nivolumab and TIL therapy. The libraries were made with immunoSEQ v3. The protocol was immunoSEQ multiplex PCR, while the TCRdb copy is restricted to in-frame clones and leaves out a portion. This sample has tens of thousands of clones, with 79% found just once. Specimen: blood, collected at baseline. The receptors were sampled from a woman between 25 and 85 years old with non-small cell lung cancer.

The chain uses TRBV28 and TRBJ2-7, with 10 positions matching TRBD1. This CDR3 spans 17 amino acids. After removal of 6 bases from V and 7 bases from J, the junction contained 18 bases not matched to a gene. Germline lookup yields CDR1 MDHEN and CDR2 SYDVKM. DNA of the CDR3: TGTGCCAGCAGCCGTCTCTTAAAGGGGACAGGGGTATTGGAGCAGTACTTC. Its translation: CASSRLLKGTGVLEQYF.

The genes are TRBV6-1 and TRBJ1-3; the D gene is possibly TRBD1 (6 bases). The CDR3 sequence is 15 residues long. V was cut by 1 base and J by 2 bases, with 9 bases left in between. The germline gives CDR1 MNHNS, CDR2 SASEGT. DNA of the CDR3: TGTGCCAGCAGTGAAGGGGGGGGCCCTGGAAACACCATATATTTT. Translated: CASSEGGGPGNTIYF.

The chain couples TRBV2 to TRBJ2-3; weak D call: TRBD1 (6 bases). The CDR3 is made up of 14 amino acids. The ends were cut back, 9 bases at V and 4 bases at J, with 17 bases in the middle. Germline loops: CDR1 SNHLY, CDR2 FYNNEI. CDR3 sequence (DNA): TGTGCCAGTTCCCCCGAGTGGGGGCCAGATACGCAGTATTTT. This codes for CASSPEWGPDTQYF. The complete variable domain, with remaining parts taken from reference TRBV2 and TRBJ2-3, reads EPEVTQTPSHQVTQMGQEVILRCVPISNHLYFYWYRQILGQKVEFLVSFYNNEISEKSEIFDDQFSVERPDGSNFTLKIRSTKLEDSAMYFCASSPEWGPDTQYFGPGTRLTVL.

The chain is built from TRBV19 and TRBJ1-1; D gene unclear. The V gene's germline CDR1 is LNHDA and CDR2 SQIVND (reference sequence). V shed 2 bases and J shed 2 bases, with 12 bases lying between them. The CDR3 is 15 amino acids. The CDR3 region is CASSISKVRNTEAFF. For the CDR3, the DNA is TGTGCCAGTAGTATATCAAAAGTCAGAAACACTGAAGCTTTCTTT.